Below are 18 T cell receptor beta chains sequenced from a single sample in a study of blood T cells in healthy people across ages. A sample-barcoded 5' primer and a J-beta primer mix were used in a second PCR of roughly 7 to 11 cycles. TCRdb recomputed calls from the 5' RACE reads with MiXCR, one row per CDR3 protein. The sample has 600,000 or so distinct CDR3 sequences; 25% to 35% are singletons. Sequencing input: blood. These receptors all stem from a woman of 80 years or more in good health.

The J gene is TRBJ1-5, the V gene TRBV2, with a tentative D call TRBD1 (5 bases). Germline V gene sequence: CDR1 SNHLY, CDR2 FYNNEI. Trimming left V 5 bases short and J 6 bases short, with 23 bases between. The CDR3 contains 17 residues. CDR3 bases: TGTGCCAGCAGTCGCGGACCGGGACCGTCGGGAAGTCAGCCCCAGCATTTT. This translates into CASSRGPGPSGSQPQHF.

This clonotype was found many times. V gene TRBV2 combines with J gene TRBJ2-7, with 8 bases fitting TRBD1. The trim removed 6 bases at V and 2 bases at J, leaving 15 bases unmatched. The germline gives CDR1 SNHLY, CDR2 FYNNEI. This CDR3 has 17 residues. This CDR3 reads CASSEEAGGNFPYEQYF. CDR3 bases: TGTGCCAGCAGCGAGGAGGCAGGGGGCAATTTTCCCTACGAGCAGTACTTC.

A note on this clonotype: A much larger clone differs from this one at a single base, so this may be a read error. The V and J genes are TRBV4-3 and TRBJ2-2; 11 bases are a match to TRBD2. Germline CDR1 LGHNA, CDR2 YSLEER. This CDR3 is built from 15 residues. This CDR3 is CASSQASGGTGERFF. In nucleotides, the CDR3 is TGCGCCAGCAGCCAAGCTAGCGGGGGGACCGGGGAGCGGTTTTTT.

Regarding this clonotype: This could be a read error, since a much larger clone is one nucleotide away. V is TRBV29-1 and J is TRBJ2-5, with no clear D. This CDR3 is built from 11 residues. Germline V gives CDR1 SQVTM, CDR2 ANQGSEA. The CDR3 protein is CASMDQETQYF. CDR3 in DNA: TGCGCATCGATGGACCAAGAGACCCAGTACTTC.

This clonotype was observed at least ten times. This chain links TRBV4-2 with TRBJ1-5; possible D gene TRBD1, 5 bases. The CDR3 is 16 amino acids. Germline V gene sequence: CDR1 LGHNA, CDR2 YNFKEQ. V shed 3 bases and J shed 5 bases, with 17 bases lying between them. The CDR3 loop reads CASSQPPTEGDQPQHF. CDR3 coding DNA: TGTGCCAGCAGCCAGCCACCGACAGAGGGCGATCAGCCCCAGCATTTT.

This clonotype was observed a few times. The chain uses TRBV9 and TRBJ2-1, with unresolved D. Looked up from germline, CDR1 is SGDLS and CDR2 is YYNGEE. The CDR3 is 15 amino acids. The germline V and J ends were trimmed by 4 bases and 4 bases, with 15 bases remaining between them. The CDR3 is CASSPPGVRYNEQFF. The CDR3 DNA reads as TGTGCCAGCAGCCCCCCAGGTGTCCGGTACAATGAGCAGTTCTTC.

This clonotype was seen at least ten times. The chain joins TRBV5-1 to TRBJ2-1; possible D gene TRBD1, 6 bases. CDR1 is SGHRS, CDR2 YFSETQ, per germline. The CDR3 is 15 amino acids. V lost 4 bases and J lost 9, with 20 bases in between. The DNA of the CDR3 is TGCGCCAGCAGCGACACCCCCAAACAGGGTAGTGAGCAGTTCTTC. It is translated as CASSDTPKQGSEQFF.

This clonotype was counted at least ten times. The V and J genes are TRBV28 and TRBJ2-1, with D perhaps being TRBD1 or TRBD2 (5 bases each). CDR1 and CDR2 (germline): MDHEN, SYDVKM. CDR3 length equals 16 residues. Trimming pared 4 bases from V and 1 base from J, leaving 14 bases between. The DNA of the CDR3 is TGTGCCAGCAGTTCCACAGAGGGGAGATCCTACAATGAGCAGTTCTTC. It specifies CASSSTEGRSYNEQFF.

As regards this clonotype: The junction departs from germline at one end; a sequencing error may be responsible. The CDR3 nucleotides read TGCGCCAGCAGCCTCGAAGGGGCGGGCTATGAAAAACGGTTTTTT. As protein: CASSLEGAGYEKRFF. This chain connects TRBV5-1 to TRBJ1-4; TRBD1 might be the D (5 bases). Germline values: CDR1 SGHRS, CDR2 YFSETQ. The CDR3 covers 15 residues.

The V call is TRBV7-2, the J call TRBJ1-3; D is perhaps TRBD1 (5 bases). Trimming took off 0 bases at V and 3 bases at J, with 12 bases between the two ends. This CDR3 has 16 amino acids. Germline lookup yields CDR1 SGHTA and CDR2 FQGNSA. In DNA form, the CDR3 reads TGTGCCAGCAGCTTAGCGCGGGCAGGGTTTGGAAACACCATATATTTT. It encodes CASSLARAGFGNTIYF.

In its sample, this clonotype was seen many times. This chain connects TRBV11-3 to TRBJ2-3; tentatively, D is TRBD1 (6 bases). The germline CDR1 and CDR2 sequences are SGHNT and YENEEA. Deletions cut 3 bases from V and 5 bases from J, with 12 bases between. The CDR3 covers 14 residues. CDR3 DNA sequence: TGTGCCAGCAGCTTGGGGGCGGACCGAGATACGCAGTATTTT. This codes for CASSLGADRDTQYF.

This chain joins TRBV5-1 and TRBJ2-2; TRBD2 might be the D (5 bases). V lost 3 bases, J lost 3 bases, and 15 bases lay in between. CDR1 SGHRS and CDR2 YFSETQ come from the germline V gene. There are 16 residues in the CDR3. In nucleotides, the CDR3 is TGCGCCAGCAGCTACGGGGAGAGAAGGGACACCGGGGAGCTGTTTTTT. Protein product: CASSYGERRDTGELFF.

The chain couples TRBV27 to TRBJ2-4; 10 bases line up with TRBD1. The J call may be wrong; the DNA end is better matched by TRBJ2-7. Germline V gene lookup returns CDR1 MNHEY and CDR2 SMNVEV (reference sequence). The CDR3 covers 16 residues. The CDR3 DNA reads TGTGCCAGCAGTTCAGCCGGACAGGGGGTGGGCTACGAGCAGTACTTC. Encoded protein: CASSSAGQGVGYEQYF.

V usage is TRBV6-2 or TRBV6-3 and J usage is TRBJ2-2; 13 nucleotides line up with TRBD2. V was pared by 10 bases and J by 13 bases, with 24 bases of the junction left unmatched. This CDR3 contains 18 residues. Per the germline V gene, CDR1 is MNHEY and CDR2 is SVGEGT. The CDR3 loop reads CATWGITRTSGGPSGLFF. CDR3 DNA: TGTGCCACCTGGGGCATTACGCGGACTAGCGGGGGCCCCTCCGGGCTGTTTTTT.

This clonotype was seen more than once but under ten times. A single base separates this from a much larger clone, so it may be a read error. This chain links TRBV7-9 with TRBJ2-7; D gene uncertain. Trimming stripped 5 bases from V and 5 bases from J, with 16 bases between. The CDR3 is 14 amino acids. Germline CDR1 is SEHNR and CDR2 is FQNEAQ (reference sequence). CDR3 DNA: TGTGCCAGCAGCCCCAGTAGGGCTTGCCACGAGCAGTACTTC. Protein sequence: CASSPSRACHEQYF.

This clonotype was observed at least ten times. J is TRBJ1-1 and V is TRBV7-2, with a possible D match to TRBD1 (6 bases). The ends were cut back, 1 base at V and 5 bases at J, with 20 bases in the middle. There are 17 residues in the CDR3. The germline CDR1 and CDR2 sequences are SGHTA and FQGNSA. CDR3 amino acids: CASSLESGGRGRTEAFF. The CDR3 coding sequence is TGTGCCAGCAGCTTAGAGTCGGGGGGCCGCGGTCGGACTGAAGCTTTCTTT.

About this clonotype itself: This may stem from a read error, because a much larger clone lies one nucleotide away. The chain employs TRBV20-1 and TRBJ1-6; 7 nucleotides match TRBD1. CDR3 size: 13 residues. Germline assignment: CDR1 DFQATT and CDR2 SNEGSKA (reference sequence). With 4 bases clipped from V and 11 bases from J, the junction kept 8 bases outside the gene matches. CDR3 nucleotide sequence: TGCAGTGCTATCACAGGGGCGAATCCACCCCTCCACTTT. It translates to CSAITGANPPLHF.

This clonotype has only a few counts. A much larger clone differs by one base, so this may be a read error. The chain joins TRBV4-1 to TRBJ2-7; 7 bases map to TRBD2. Germline CDR1 reads MGHRA; CDR2 reads YSYEKL. This CDR3 region has 14 residues. Written as DNA, the CDR3 is TGCGCCAGCGGCCAATGGGACTACTCCTACGAGCAGTACTTC. Amino acid sequence: CASGQWDYSYEQYF.